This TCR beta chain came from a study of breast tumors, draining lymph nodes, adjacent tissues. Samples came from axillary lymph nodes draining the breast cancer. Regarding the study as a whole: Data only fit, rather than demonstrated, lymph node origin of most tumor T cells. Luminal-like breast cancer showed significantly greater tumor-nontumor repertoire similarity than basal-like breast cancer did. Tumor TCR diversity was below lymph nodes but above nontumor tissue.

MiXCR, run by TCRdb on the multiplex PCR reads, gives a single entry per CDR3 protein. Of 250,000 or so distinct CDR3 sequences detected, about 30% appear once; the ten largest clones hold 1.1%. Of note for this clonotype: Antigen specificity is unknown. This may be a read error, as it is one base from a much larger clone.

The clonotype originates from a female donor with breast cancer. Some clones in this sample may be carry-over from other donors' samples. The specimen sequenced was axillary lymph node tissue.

The CDR3 region is CSARPGGRLTYGYTF. The CDR3 DNA follows: TGCAGTGCTAGGCCAGGGGGCCGCCTTACCTATGGCTACACCTTC. The chain has TRBV20-1 and TRBJ1-2; TRBD1 aligns across 8 bases. The CDR3 consists of 15 residues. After removal of 3 bases from V and 4 bases from J, the junction contained 10 bases not matched to a gene. In germline, CDR1 is DFQATT, CDR2 SNEGSKA (reference sequence).